The sequence of this TCR beta chain was determined in a study of T cells in Graves' hyperthyroidism and ophthalmopathy. The study's findings and limits: Most thyroid clonotypes expanded above 0.001 appeared in blood too.

From RNA transcripts, TCR beta CDR3 regions were amplified. HTBI primers were the set used in a first-round RT-PCR of the TCR CDR3. TCRdb re-analysed the multiplex PCR reads in MiXCR, keeping a single row per CDR3 protein. The sample has over 700,000 distinct CDR3 sequences, roughly a sixth seen once. J gave up 6 bases and V 0 bases, and 12 bases lay outside the gene matches. The CDR3 runs 18 residues. CDR1 and CDR2 (germline): SGHNT, YENEEA. This clonotype showed up many times. Its antigen is undetermined. The J gene is TRBJ2-3, the V gene TRBV11-3; TRBD2 agrees at 10 bases. Sequencing used blood. This sequence originates from a woman aged 45-65 years with Graves' hyperthyroidism that later progressed to Graves' ophthalmopathy. In DNA form, the CDR3 reads TGTGCCAGCAGCTTAGATATGCAGGCTAGCGGGGGAGTGGATACGCAGTATTTT. The encoded protein is CASSLDMQASGGVDTQYF.